The rows below give T cell receptor beta chains drawn from one sample of a study of beta chain features in type 1 diabetes. Measured with immunoSEQ multiplex PCR; TCRdb has only the in-frame clones, and not every one. Counted here are roughly 240,000 clones, more than 65% occurring once; the ten biggest clones make up almost 0.055%. The sequencing sample was made of naive CD4+ T cells from blood. These receptors all stem from a man aged 25-45 years in good health. Both conserved end residues are part of each CDR3. The D gene is left open where the match is weak. A row's size may be missing; if present it is once, few, many or a size class.

v_gene	j_gene	abundance	d_gene	CDR3nt	CDR3aa
TRBV9	TRBJ2-6	-	TRBD2	TGTGCCAGCAGCGTAGATACTAGCGGGACTGGGGCCAACGTCCTGACTTTC	CASSVDTSGTGANVLTF
TRBV7-2	TRBJ2-1	-	TRBD1	TGTGCCAGCAGCTTGGGACAGGCCATAATATTTAGCTCCTACACTGAGCAGTTCTTC	CASSLGQAIIFSSYTEQFF
TRBV19	TRBJ2-2	-	-	TGTGCCAGTATCCACACCGGGGAGCTGTTTTTT	CASIHTGELFF
TRBV9	TRBJ2-3	-	-	TGTGCCAGCAGCGTTAATAGCGCCCCAGATACGCAGTATTTT	CASSVNSAPDTQYF
TRBV10-3	TRBJ1-3	-	-	TGTGCCATCAGTGTGTCAGGGAGCTCTGGAAACACCATATATTTT	CAISVSGSSGNTIYF
TRBV29-1	TRBJ1-1	-	-	TGCAGCGCAAAGGGCAGTTCGAGTTACACTGAAGCTTTCTTT	CSAKGSSSYTEAFF
TRBV10-3	TRBJ2-2	-	TRBD1	TGTGCCATCAGTGGCCGGGACAGGGAGACCACCGGGGAGCTGTTTTTT	CAISGRDRETTGELFF
TRBV29-1	TRBJ2-5	-	-	TGCAGCGTCGCTTCGACTGGTCAAGAGACCCAGTACTTC	CSVASTGQETQYF
TRBV10-3	TRBJ2-5	-	-	TGTGCCATCAGGGCCTCGCTAGCCCAAGAGACCCAGTACTTC	CAIRASLAQETQYF
TRBV9	TRBJ2-7	-	TRBD2	TGTGCCAGCAGCGTCGGGGCGGGAGGCCACTCGCCCTACGAGCAGTACTTC	CASSVGAGGHSPYEQYF
TRBV6-1	TRBJ2-3	once	-	TGTGCCAGCAGCTCGACCACAGATACGCAGTATTTT	CASSSTTDTQYF
TRBV30	TRBJ2-7	few	TRBD2	TGTGCCGGACAGACTAGCGGGAGTGACGAGCAGTACTTC	CAGQTSGSDEQYF
TRBV11-2	TRBJ2-5	-	TRBD1	TGTGCCAGCAGCTTGACAGGGTTGGTAGAGACCCAGTACTTC	CASSLTGLVETQYF
TRBV30	TRBJ1-6	few	-	TGTGCCTGCCGGGGTGATTCACCCCTCCACTTT	CACRGDSPLHF
TRBV12-2	TRBJ2-1	-	-	TGTGCAAGTCGCTTAGCGGGACTAGCGGGATTGGCGTTTAATGAGCAGTTCTTC	CASRLAGLAGLAFNEQFF
TRBV5-1	TRBJ2-1	-	TRBD1	TGCGCCAGCAGCTTTCGGGACAGCTCCTACAATGAGCAGTTCTTC	CASSFRDSSYNEQFF
TRBV7-9	TRBJ2-7	once	-	TGTGCCAGCAGCCGAGACCTGGTTCAACACTACGAGCAGTACTTC	CASSRDLVQHYEQYF
TRBV5-1	TRBJ2-5	-	-	TGCGCCAGCAGCTTGAACCGGGCTGGGACCCAGTACTTC	CASSLNRAGTQYF
TRBV29-1	TRBJ1-1	-	-	TGCAGCGTTGAAAGACGGCTTTCGGACACTGAAGCTTTCTTT	CSVERRLSDTEAFF
TRBV11-2	TRBJ1-1	-	-	TGTGCCAGCAGCTTAGACAGGGATGAAGCTTTCTTT	CASSLDRDEAFF
TRBV30	TRBJ1-3	-	-	TGTGCCTGGAGTGTACGTAAGGGTACTGGAAACACCATATATTTT	CAWSVRKGTGNTIYF
TRBV7-2	TRBJ2-1	few	-	TGTGCCAGCAGCTTGGACCATGAGCAGTTCTTC	CASSLDHEQFF
TRBV6-6	TRBJ2-3	-	-	TGTGCCAGCAGGGTAGCCCCTCGGGGGGATACGCAGTATTTT	CASRVAPRGDTQYF
TRBV9	TRBJ2-1	once	TRBD2	TGTGCCAGCAGCGTAAGACTAGCGGGAGGCAATGAGCAGTTCTTC	CASSVRLAGGNEQFF
TRBV30	TRBJ1-2	-	-	TGTGCCTGGAGTGTACGGTGGACTAACTATGGCTACACCTTC	CAWSVRWTNYGYTF
TRBV29-1	TRBJ2-7	-	-	TGCAGCGTTGAAGGGCGGTTCTCCTACGAGCAGTACTTC	CSVEGRFSYEQYF
TRBV18	TRBJ2-7	-	-	TGTGCCAGCTCACCGGGGGCAGGCGCCTACTACGAGCAGTACTTC	CASSPGAGAYYEQYF
TRBV5-1	TRBJ1-2	-	TRBD1	TGCGCCAGCAGCGGCGGACAGGGAAACTATGGCTACACCTTC	CASSGGQGNYGYTF
TRBV25-1	TRBJ1-5	-	-	TGTGCCAGCAGTTCGGGGAATAGCAATCAGCCCCAGCATTTT	CASSSGNSNQPQHF
TRBV29-1	TRBJ2-7	-	TRBD1	TGCAGCGTTTCCAAAGCGACAGGGTCGTACGAGCAGTACTTC	CSVSKATGSYEQYF
TRBV29-1	TRBJ1-1	-	-	TGCAGCGTCGGTAAACAGGGTCGATTGAACACTGAAGCTTTCTTT	CSVGKQGRLNTEAFF